The T cell receptor (beta chain) described here comes from a study of beta chain features in type 1 diabetes. At the level of the study: There were 90 million to 110 million sorted cells examined across all samples.

The CDR3 runs to 15 residues. V was shortened by 0 bases and J by 4 bases, with 12 bases between the two germline ends. The germline gives CDR1 SGHRS, CDR2 YFSETQ. The authors reverse transcribed all of the isolated RNA, so sequencing captured expressed TCRB transcripts. Data came from immunoSEQ multiplex PCR; TCRdb stores just in-frame clones and leaves some out. The table records roughly 150,000 clones, over 7.5% of them present only once. Sequences were obtained from central memory CD4+ T cells from blood. The receptor was derived from a woman aged 18-30 years in good health. The V gene is TRBV5-1, the J gene TRBJ2-3; D not certain. In nucleotides, the CDR3 is TGCGCCAGCAGCTTGGACCCGTTAAGCTCAGATACGCAGTATTTT. This gives the protein CASSLDPLSSDTQYF.